This T cell receptor (beta chain) derives from a study of early T cells in non-severe SARS-CoV-2 infection. Looking at the study overall: Sequencing was performed on bulk RNA from unsorted whole blood, leaving chains unpaired. Findings of the study overall: Reliance on VDJdb matching favored anti-spike CD8 responses; private and CD4 specificities were missed.

The germline gives CDR1 SGHRS, CDR2 YFSETQ. V was pared by 3 bases and J by 1 base, with 10 bases of the junction left unmatched. This CDR3 has 17 residues. Many counts were recorded for this clonotype. Its antigen remains unknown. Each single cDNA molecule received a unique molecular identifier. TCRdb re-derived calls from the 5' RACE reads in MiXCR, one entry per CDR3 protein. The sample has 25,000 to 35,000 distinct CDR3 sequences, approximately 6% seen once. The chain has TRBV5-1 and TRBJ2-1; TRBD1 aligns across 7 bases. What was sequenced was whole blood. This receptor was identified in an adult who was a healthcare worker with PCR-confirmed SARS-CoV-2 infection or an uninfected control (not recorded which). The CDR3 DNA is TGCGCCAGCAGCTGGACGGGACAGATTACGTCCTACAATGAGCAGTTCTTC. Translated: CASSWTGQITSYNEQFF. Full variable domain (rest looked up from reference TRBV5-1 and TRBJ2-1): KAGVTQTPRYLIKTRGQQVTLSCSPISGHRSVSWYQQTPGQGLQFLFEYFSETQRNKGNFPGRFSGRQFSNSRSEMNVSTLELGDSALYLCASSWTGQITSYNEQFFGPGTRLTVL.